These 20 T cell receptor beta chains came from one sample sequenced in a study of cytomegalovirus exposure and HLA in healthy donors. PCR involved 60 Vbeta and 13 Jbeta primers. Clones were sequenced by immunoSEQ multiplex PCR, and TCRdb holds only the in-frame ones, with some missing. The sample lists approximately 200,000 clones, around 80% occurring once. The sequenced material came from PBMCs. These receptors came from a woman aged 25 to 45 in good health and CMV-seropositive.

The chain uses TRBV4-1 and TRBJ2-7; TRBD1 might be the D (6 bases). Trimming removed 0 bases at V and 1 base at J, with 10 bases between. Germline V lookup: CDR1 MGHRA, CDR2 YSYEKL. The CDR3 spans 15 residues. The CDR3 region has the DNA TGCGCCAGCAGCCAAGAAGACAGGAATTCCTACGAGCAGTACTTC. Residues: CASSQEDRNSYEQYF.

CDR3 sequence (DNA): TGTGCCACTAATGGCTGGAGGGTCCCGGAAGCTTTCTTT. Its protein product is CATNGWRVPEAFF. The chain links TRBV6-1 to TRBJ1-1; D is uncertain. The CDR3 spans 13 residues. Deletions cut 10 bases from V and 8 bases from J, with 20 bases between. The germline V gene encodes CDR1 MNHNS and CDR2 SASEGT.

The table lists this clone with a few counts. The CDR3 DNA sequence: TGTGCCAGCAGCGGCCGGGACAGGACCTACGAGCAGTACTTC. This codes for CASSGRDRTYEQYF. V gene TRBV7-9 combines with J gene TRBJ2-7; TRBD1 matches 8 bases. CDR3 size: 14 residues. The ends lost 5 bases at V and 2 bases at J; junction bases unmatched: 5. Germline CDR1 SEHNR, CDR2 FQNEAQ (reference sequence).

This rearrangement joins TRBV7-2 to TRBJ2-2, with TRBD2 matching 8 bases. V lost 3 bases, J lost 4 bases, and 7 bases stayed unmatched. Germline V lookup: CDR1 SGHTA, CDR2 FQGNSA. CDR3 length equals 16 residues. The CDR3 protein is CASSLLSGSTTGELFF. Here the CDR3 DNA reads TGTGCCAGCAGCTTGCTCAGCGGGAGTACCACCGGGGAGCTGTTTTTT.

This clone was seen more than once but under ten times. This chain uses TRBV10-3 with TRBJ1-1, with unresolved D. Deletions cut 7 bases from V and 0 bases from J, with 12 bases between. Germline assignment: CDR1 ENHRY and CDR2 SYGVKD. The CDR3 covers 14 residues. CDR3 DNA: TGTGCCATCACGGCAGAGAGGTTGAACACTGAAGCTTTCTTT. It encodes CAITAERLNTEAFF.

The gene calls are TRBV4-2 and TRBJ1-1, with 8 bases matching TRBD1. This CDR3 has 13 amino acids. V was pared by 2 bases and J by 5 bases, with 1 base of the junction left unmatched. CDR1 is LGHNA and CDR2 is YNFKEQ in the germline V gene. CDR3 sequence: CASSQQGATEAFF. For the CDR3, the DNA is TGTGCCAGCAGCCAACAGGGGGCGACTGAAGCTTTCTTT.

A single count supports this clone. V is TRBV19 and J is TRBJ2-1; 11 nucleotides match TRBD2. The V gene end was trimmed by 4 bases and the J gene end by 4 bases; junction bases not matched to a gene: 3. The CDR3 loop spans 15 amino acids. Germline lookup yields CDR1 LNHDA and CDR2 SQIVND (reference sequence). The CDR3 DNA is TGTGCCAGTAGTACCGGGACTAGCGGTTACAATGAGCAGTTCTTC. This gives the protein CASSTGTSGYNEQFF.

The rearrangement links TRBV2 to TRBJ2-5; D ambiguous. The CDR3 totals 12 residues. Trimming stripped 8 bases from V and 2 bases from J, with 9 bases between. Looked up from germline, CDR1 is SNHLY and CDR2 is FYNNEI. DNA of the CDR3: TGTGCCAGCTCCGGGTTGCAAGAGACCCAGTACTTC. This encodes CASSGLQETQYF.

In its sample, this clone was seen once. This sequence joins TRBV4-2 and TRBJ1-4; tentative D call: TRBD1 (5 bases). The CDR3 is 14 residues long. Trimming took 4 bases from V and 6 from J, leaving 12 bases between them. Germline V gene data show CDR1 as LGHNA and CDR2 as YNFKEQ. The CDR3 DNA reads TGTGCCAGCAGCCCGCGTCGGGGGGATGAAAAACTGTTTTTT. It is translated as CASSPRRGDEKLFF.

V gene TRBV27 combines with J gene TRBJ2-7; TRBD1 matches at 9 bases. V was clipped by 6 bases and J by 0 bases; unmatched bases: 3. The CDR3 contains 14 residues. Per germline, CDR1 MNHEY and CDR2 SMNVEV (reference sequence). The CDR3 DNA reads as TGTGCCAGCAGGGGACAGGGCAGCTCCTACGAGCAGTACTTC. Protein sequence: CASRGQGSSYEQYF.

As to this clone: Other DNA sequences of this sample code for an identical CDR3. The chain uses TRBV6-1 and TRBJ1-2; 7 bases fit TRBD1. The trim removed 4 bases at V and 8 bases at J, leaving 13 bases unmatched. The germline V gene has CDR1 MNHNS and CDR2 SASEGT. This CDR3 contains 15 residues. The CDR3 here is CASSAPDRPLRGYTF. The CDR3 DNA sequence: TGTGCCAGCAGTGCCCCGGACAGGCCGTTGCGAGGCTACACCTTC.

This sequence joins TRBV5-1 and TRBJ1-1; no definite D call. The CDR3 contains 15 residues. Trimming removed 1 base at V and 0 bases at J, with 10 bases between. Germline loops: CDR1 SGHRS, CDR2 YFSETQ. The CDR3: CASSLSGSMNTEAFF. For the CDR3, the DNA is TGCGCCAGCAGCTTGAGCGGAAGCATGAACACTGAAGCTTTCTTT. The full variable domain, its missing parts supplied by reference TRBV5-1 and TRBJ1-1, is KAGVTQTPRYLIKTRGQQVTLSCSPISGHRSVSWYQQTPGQGLQFLFEYFSETQRNKGNFPGRFSGRQFSNSRSEMNVSTLELGDSALYLCASSLSGSMNTEAFFGQGTRLTVV.

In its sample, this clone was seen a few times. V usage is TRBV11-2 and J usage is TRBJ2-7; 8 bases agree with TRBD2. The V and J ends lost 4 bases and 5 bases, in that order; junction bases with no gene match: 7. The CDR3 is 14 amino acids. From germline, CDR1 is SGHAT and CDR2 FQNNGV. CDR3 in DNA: TGTGCCAGCAGCTGGCGTACTAGCGGCGACGAGCAGTACTTC. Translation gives CASSWRTSGDEQYF.

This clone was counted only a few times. This CDR3 is CASNPTGYLYEQYF. The DNA of the CDR3 is TGTGCCAGCAACCCGACAGGGTACCTCTACGAGCAGTACTTC. This chain uses TRBV2 with TRBJ2-7, with 7 bases that match TRBD1. After removal of 7 bases from V and 3 bases from J, the junction contained 9 bases not matched to a gene. The germline gives CDR1 SNHLY, CDR2 FYNNEI. The CDR3 totals 14 residues.

CDR3 protein: CASSPRQGANTGELFF. The CDR3 DNA is TGTGCCAGCAGTCCAAGGCAGGGTGCGAACACCGGGGAGCTGTTTTTT. The chain carries TRBV7-6 and TRBJ2-2, with D perhaps TRBD1 (5 bases). Germline CDR1 and CDR2: SGHVS and FNYEAQ. V lost 6 bases to trimming and J lost 0 bases, with 14 bases between them. The CDR3 has 16 amino acids.

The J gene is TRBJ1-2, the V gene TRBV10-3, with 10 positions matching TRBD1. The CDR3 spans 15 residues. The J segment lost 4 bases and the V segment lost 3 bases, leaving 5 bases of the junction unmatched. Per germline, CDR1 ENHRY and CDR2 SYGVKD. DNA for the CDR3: TGTGCCATCAGTGATGACAGGGGGCTAAGCTATGGCTACACCTTC. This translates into CAISDDRGLSYGYTF.

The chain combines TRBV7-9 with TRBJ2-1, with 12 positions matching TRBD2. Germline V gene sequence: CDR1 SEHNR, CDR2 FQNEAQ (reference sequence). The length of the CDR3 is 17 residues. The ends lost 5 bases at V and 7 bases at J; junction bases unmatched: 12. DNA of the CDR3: TGTGCCAGCAGCCCAGCCGGGGCTAGCGGGAGGGTGAATGAGCAGTTCTTC. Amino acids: CASSPAGASGRVNEQFF.

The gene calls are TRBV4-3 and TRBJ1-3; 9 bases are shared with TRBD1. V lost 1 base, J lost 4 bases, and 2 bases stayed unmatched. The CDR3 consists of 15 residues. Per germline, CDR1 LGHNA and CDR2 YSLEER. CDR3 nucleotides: TGCGCCAGCAGCCAAGGGACAGGGGACGGAAACACCATATATTTT. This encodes CASSQGTGDGNTIYF.

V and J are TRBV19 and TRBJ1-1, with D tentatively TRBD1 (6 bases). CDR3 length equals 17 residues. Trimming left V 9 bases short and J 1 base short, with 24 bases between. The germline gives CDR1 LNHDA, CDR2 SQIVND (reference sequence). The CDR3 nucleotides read TGTGCCAGCCAGAGAGAACAGGGTTTAGGGAGGAACACTGAAGCTTTCTTT. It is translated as CASQREQGLGRNTEAFF.

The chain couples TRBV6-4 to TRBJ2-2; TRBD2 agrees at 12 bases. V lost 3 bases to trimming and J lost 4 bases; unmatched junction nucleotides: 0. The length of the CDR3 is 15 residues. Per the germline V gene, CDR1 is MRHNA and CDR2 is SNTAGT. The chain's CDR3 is CASSETSGSTGELFF. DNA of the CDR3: TGTGCCAGCAGTGAGACTAGCGGGAGCACCGGGGAGCTGTTTTTT.